This T cell receptor beta chain originates from a study of cytomegalovirus exposure and HLA in healthy donors (TCRdb year 2017). Turning to the overall study: A later analysis indicated that the 120 validation repertoires were generated on the platform also employed for the approximately 690 repertoires of the first cohort. Besides the first cohort of hundreds of subjects, a separate validation cohort made up of some 110 different subjects was used. The study aimed to test whether signatures of past pathogen exposure could be identified by cataloging public T cell receptors. High-throughput TCR immunosequencing, statistical association of individual TCRs with disease status, and machine learning were combined to predict cytomegalovirus infection status. General study outcomes and caveats: The authors suggested that the approach could potentially be generalized to other disease states and immunological phenotypes. A later analysis had no HLA typing for the validation cohort, so co-occurrence there was scored across all 120 or so repertoires. Most TCR sequences were seen in very few donors, while some public TCRs were found in many individuals. A later analysis found that TCRs clustered in the first cohort also tended to co-occur in the roughly 120 validation repertoires, with approximately 95% of cluster scores above 0. A few of the identified cytomegalovirus-associated TCR beta chains were confirmed in vitro to be specific for cytomegalovirus antigens. The classifier was reported to diagnose cytomegalovirus status with high specificity and sensitivity in both the original cohort and the validation cohort. A total of 150 or so TCR beta chains were listed by the study as associated with cytomegalovirus.

As to this clone: Its target antigen remains unknown. Base qualities are not provided; no much larger clone lies one nucleotide away.

From the cysteine through the phenylalanine, the CDR3 covers 13 amino acids. Only the CDR3 part of the read is kept: 39 bases, read in frame from the first base. V is shortened by 0 bases, J by 7 bases, and the region joining them spans 7 bases. The germline V gene sets CDR1 to MGHDK and CDR2 to SYGVNS. Library construction relied on the immunoSEQ multiplex PCR assay. In the authors' own workflow: A statistical classification framework was developed to diagnose cytomegalovirus status using the catalog of TCR beta chain sequences. TCRdb carries this immuneACCESS record with in-frame sequences only. Its versions omit some clonotypes, under half of them owing to an unresolved V gene in the studies checked, with the rest unexplained. V and J calls and clone size are those listed in that table; D and trimming were worked out from the DNA. Here the sample has about 160,000 clones; about 90% occur a single time. Around 10% of the sample goes to the ten largest clones.

Donors formed part of the validation cohort, which comprised approximately 130 subjects and was distinct from the first cohort of fewer than 750 subjects. Sequencing was carried out using PBMCs. This receptor was obtained from a young woman in good health and CMV-seropositive. This sequence uses TRBV25-1 and TRBJ1-5; the D gene identity is not certain. The DNA sequence is given as TGTGCCAGCAGTGAATACGGTCGGCAGCCCCAGCATTTT. It translates as CASSEYGRQPQHF.